These 13 T cell receptor beta chains came from one sample sequenced in a study of T cell responses to AZD1222 COVID-19 vaccine. Sequencing used immunoSEQ multiplex PCR; TCRdb keeps in-frame clones, though not all of them. Seen here are approximately 130,000 clones, 80% to 95% observed once, and the top ten hold under 4%. Sequenced here: peripheral blood, sampled on day 0 of AZD1222 vaccination. Source of these receptors: an adult in good health.

The chain links TRBV6-1 to TRBJ1-3; a weak D match, TRBD1 (5 bases). Trimming cost V 2 bases and J 0 bases, with 8 bases left between them. The germline V gene encodes CDR1 MNHNS and CDR2 SASEGT. The CDR3 sequence is 15 residues long. Written as DNA, the CDR3 is TGTGCCAGCAGTGAAAAGGGGCCCTCTGGAAACACCATATATTTT. It yields the protein CASSEKGPSGNTIYF.

V gene TRBV28 combines with J gene TRBJ2-5; D uncertain. V lost 3 bases, J lost 6 bases, and 14 bases lay in between. There are 14 residues in the CDR3. In germline, CDR1 is MDHEN, CDR2 SYDVKM. Here the CDR3 DNA reads TGTGCCAGCAGTTTGGAACTGTCCCGTAAGACCCAGTACTTC. Amino acids: CASSLELSRKTQYF.

The chain links TRBV19 to TRBJ2-6; D ambiguous. The CDR3 is made up of 15 amino acids. V lost 4 bases and J lost 3, with 10 bases in between. Germline V gives CDR1 LNHDA, CDR2 SQIVND (reference sequence). The chain's CDR3 is CASSKGFGGANVLTF. The CDR3 region has the DNA TGTGCCAGTAGTAAAGGGTTCGGTGGGGCCAACGTCCTGACTTTC.

J is TRBJ2-1 and V is TRBV11-2; tentatively, D is TRBD2 (6 bases). The CDR3 extends over 12 amino acids. Germline loops: CDR1 SGHAT, CDR2 FQNNGV. Trimming left V 2 bases short and J 10 bases short, with 9 bases between. CDR3 sequence: CASSLLSGEQFF. The CDR3 DNA follows: TGTGCCAGCAGCTTACTTAGCGGCGAGCAGTTCTTC.

This chain uses TRBV6-5 with TRBJ2-7; 8 nucleotides agree with TRBD1. V shed 8 bases and J 7 bases; nucleotides not matched to a gene: 10. CDR1 and CDR2 (germline): MNHEY, SVGAGI. This CDR3 is built from 13 residues. CDR3 DNA: TGTGCCAGCCGGGGACAGGTCGCCCTGGAGCAGTACTTC. Translated, it gives CASRGQVALEQYF.

This chain connects TRBV15 to TRBJ2-1, with D uncertain. With 5 bases removed from V and 6 bases from J, the gap between germline ends came to 8 bases. The V gene's germline CDR1 is LNHNV and CDR2 YYDKDF (reference sequence). The CDR3 is made up of 12 amino acids. The CDR3 protein is CATSFRGNEQFF. DNA of the CDR3: TGTGCCACCAGCTTCCGCGGCAATGAGCAGTTCTTC.

The rearrangement joins TRBV2 to TRBJ2-7; D not resolved. The V gene lost 3 bases and the J gene lost 3 bases, with 12 bases spanning the gap. Germline CDR1 is SNHLY and CDR2 is FYNNEI. The CDR3 sequence is 14 residues long. The DNA for the CDR3 is TGTGCCAGCAGTGAGTTGGGCAGAATCTACGAGCAGTACTTC. This codes for CASSELGRIYEQYF.

The rearrangement uses TRBV10-2 and TRBJ1-1; the D is unclear. V was cut by 8 bases and J by 0 bases, with 10 bases left in between. The CDR3 covers 13 residues. Germline-derived CDR1 and CDR2 are WSHSY and SAAADI. CDR3 sequence: CASRVTVNTEAFF. CDR3 DNA sequence: TGCGCCAGCCGAGTGACGGTGAACACTGAAGCTTTCTTT.

This chain uses TRBV3-1 (or the pseudogene TRBV3-2) with TRBJ2-5, with 10 bases matching TRBD2. This CDR3 is built from 19 residues. Losses at the gene ends were 6 bases for V and 2 bases for J; bases not matched to a gene: 18. Germline V lookup: CDR1 LGHDT, CDR2 YNNKEL (reference sequence). CDR3 in DNA: TGTGCCAGCAGTCCAGCGGATCTGCGTGGACTAGCGGCACAAGAGACCCAGTACTTC. Amino acid sequence: CASSPADLRGLAAQETQYF.

This chain links TRBV15 with TRBJ2-1; no firm D call. V was cut by 2 bases and J by 4 bases, with 6 bases left in between. There are 13 residues in the CDR3. The germline CDR1 and CDR2 sequences are LNHNV and YYDKDF (reference sequence). The CDR3 reads CATSRLVYNEQFF. CDR3 nucleotides: TGTGCCACCAGCAGATTAGTATACAATGAGCAGTTCTTC.

This clone was found a few times. This chain uses TRBV14 with TRBJ2-3; D is unresolved. This CDR3 spans 11 amino acids. The germline gives CDR1 SGHDN, CDR2 FVKESK. The ends were cut back, 3 bases at V and 3 bases at J, with 1 base in the middle. CDR3 DNA sequence: TGTGCCAGCAGCCATACAGATACGCAGTATTTT. This translates into CASSHTDTQYF.

V is TRBV19 and J is TRBJ2-6; D is possibly TRBD1 or TRBD2 (5 bases each). CDR3 length: 14 amino acids. Trimming took 9 bases from V and 2 from J, leaving 11 bases between them. The germline CDR1 and CDR2 sequences are LNHDA and SQIVND (reference sequence). The CDR3 nucleotides are TGTGCCAGCCAAGAGGGGCCTGGGGCCAACGTCCTGACTTTC. It is translated as CASQEGPGANVLTF.

V is TRBV12-3 or TRBV12-4 and J is TRBJ1-1; maybe TRBD1 (5 bases). This CDR3 has 13 residues. V was clipped by 3 bases and J by 1 base, with 6 bases between them. The CDR3 here is CASSFDRNTEAFF. The CDR3 DNA reads TGTGCCAGCAGTTTCGACAGGAACACTGAAGCTTTCTTT.